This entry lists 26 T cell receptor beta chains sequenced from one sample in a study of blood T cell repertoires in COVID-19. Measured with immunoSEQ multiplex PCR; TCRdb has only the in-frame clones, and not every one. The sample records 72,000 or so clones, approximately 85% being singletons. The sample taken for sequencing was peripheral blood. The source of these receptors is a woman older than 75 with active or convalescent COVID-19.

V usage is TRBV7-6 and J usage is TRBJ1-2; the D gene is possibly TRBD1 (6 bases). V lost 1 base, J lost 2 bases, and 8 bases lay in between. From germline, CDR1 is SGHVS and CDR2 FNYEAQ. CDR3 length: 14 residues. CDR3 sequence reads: CASSLDGTNYGYTF. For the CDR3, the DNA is TGTGCCAGCAGCTTAGATGGGACAAACTATGGCTACACCTTC. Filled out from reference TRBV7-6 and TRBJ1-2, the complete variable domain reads GAGVSQSPRYKVTKRGQDVALRCDPISGHVSLYWYRQALGQGPEFLTYFNYEAQQDKSGLPNDRFSAERPEGSISTLTIQRTEQRDSAMYRCASSLDGTNYGYTFGSGTRLTVV.

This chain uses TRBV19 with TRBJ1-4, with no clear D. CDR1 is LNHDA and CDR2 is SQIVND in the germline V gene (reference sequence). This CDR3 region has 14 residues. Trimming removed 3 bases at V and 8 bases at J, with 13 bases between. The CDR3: CASSISSALEKLFF. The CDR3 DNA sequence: TGTGCCAGTAGTATCTCCTCAGCGTTGGAAAAACTGTTTTTT.

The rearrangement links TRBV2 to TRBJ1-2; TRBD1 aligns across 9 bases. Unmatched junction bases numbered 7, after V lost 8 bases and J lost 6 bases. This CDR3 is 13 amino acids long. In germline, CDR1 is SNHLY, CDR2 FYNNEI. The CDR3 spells CASSGQGSNGYTF. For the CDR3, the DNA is TGTGCCAGCTCGGGACAGGGATCGAATGGCTACACCTTC.

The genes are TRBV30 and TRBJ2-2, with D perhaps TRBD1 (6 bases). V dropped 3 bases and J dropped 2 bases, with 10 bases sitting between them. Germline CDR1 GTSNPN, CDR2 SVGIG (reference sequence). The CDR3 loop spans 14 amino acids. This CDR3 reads CAWREDSNTGELFF. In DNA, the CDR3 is TGTGCCTGGAGGGAGGACAGCAACACCGGGGAGCTGTTTTTT.

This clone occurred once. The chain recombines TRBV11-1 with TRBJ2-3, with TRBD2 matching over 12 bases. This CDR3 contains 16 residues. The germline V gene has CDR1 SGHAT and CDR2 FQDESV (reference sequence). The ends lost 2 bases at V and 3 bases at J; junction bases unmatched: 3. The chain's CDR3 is CASSLRGTSGTDTQYF. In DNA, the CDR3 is TGTGCCAGCAGCTTAAGAGGGACTAGCGGGACAGATACGCAGTATTTT.

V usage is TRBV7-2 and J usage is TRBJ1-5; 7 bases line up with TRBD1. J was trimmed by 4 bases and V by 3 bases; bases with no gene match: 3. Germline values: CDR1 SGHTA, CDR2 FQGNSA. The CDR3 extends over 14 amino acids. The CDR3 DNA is TGTGCCAGCAGCTTCACAGGGGCGAATCAGCCCCAGCATTTT. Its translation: CASSFTGANQPQHF.

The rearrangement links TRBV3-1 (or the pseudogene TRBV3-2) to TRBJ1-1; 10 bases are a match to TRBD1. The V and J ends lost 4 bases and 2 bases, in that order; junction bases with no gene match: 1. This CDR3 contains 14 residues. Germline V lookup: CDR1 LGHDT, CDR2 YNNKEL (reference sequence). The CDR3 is CASSRQGANTEAFF. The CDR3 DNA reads TGTGCCAGCAGCCGACAGGGGGCTAACACTGAAGCTTTCTTT.

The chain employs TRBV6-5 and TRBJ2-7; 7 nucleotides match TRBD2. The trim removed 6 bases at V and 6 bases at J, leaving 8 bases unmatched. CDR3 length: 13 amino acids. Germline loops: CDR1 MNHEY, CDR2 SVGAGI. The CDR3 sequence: CASRPGLTFEQYF. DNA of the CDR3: TGTGCCAGCAGACCGGGACTAACTTTCGAGCAGTACTTC.

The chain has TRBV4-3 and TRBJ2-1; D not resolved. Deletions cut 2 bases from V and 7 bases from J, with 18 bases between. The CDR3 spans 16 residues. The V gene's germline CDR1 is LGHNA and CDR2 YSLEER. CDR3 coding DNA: TGCGCCAGCAGCCAACACCCCCGAGGCACCATGAATGAGCAGTTCTTC. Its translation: CASSQHPRGTMNEQFF.

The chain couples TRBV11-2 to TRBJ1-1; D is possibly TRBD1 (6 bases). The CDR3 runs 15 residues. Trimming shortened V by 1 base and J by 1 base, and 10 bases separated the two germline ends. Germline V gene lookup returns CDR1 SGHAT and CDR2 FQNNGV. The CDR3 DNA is TGTGCCAGCAGCTTAGGTCAGGGGCAGAACACTGAAGCTTTCTTT. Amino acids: CASSLGQGQNTEAFF. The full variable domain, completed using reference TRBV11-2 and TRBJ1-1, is EAGVAQSPRYKIIEKRQSVAFWCNPISGHATLYWYQQILGQGPKLLIQFQNNGVVDDSQLPKDRFSAERLKGVDSTLKIQPAKLEDSAVYLCASSLGQGQNTEAFFGQGTRLTVV.

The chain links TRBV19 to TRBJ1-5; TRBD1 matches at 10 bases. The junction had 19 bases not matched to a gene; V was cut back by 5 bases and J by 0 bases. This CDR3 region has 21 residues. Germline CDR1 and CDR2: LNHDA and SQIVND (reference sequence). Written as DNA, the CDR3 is TGTGCCAGTAGTCCGAAGCGGGCCGGGACAGGGGTATTGTATAGCAATCAGCCCCAGCATTTT. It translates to CASSPKRAGTGVLYSNQPQHF.

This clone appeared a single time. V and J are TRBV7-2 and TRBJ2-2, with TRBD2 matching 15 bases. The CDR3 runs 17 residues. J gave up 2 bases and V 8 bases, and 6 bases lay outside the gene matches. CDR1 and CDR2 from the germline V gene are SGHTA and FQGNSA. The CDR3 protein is CASRGLAGGPNTGELFF. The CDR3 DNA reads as TGTGCCAGCCGCGGACTAGCGGGGGGGCCAAACACCGGGGAGCTGTTTTTT. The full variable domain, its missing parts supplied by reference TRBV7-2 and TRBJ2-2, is GAGVSQSPSNKVTEKGKDVELRCDPISGHTALYWYRQSLGQGLEFLIYFQGNSAPDKSGLPSDRFSAERTGGSVSTLTIQRTQQEDSAVYLCASRGLAGGPNTGELFFGEGSRLTVL.

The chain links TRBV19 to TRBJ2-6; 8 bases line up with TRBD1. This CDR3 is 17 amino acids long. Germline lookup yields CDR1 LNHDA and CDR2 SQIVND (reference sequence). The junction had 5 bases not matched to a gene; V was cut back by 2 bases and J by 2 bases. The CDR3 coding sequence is TGTGCCAGTAGTATACAGACAGGGGCCGCTGGGGCCAACGTCCTGACTTTC. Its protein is CASSIQTGAAGANVLTF.

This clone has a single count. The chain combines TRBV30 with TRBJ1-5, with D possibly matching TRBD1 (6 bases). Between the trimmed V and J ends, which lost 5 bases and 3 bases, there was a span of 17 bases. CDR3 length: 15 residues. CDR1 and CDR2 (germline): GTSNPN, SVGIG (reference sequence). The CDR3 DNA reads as TGTGCCTGGGCACAGGGATTTCCCCTCAATCAGCCCCAGCATTTT. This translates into CAWAQGFPLNQPQHF.

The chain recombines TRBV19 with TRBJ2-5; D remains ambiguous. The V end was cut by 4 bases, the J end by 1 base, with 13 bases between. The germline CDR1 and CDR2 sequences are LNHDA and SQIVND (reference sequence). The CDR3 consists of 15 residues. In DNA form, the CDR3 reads TGTGCCAGTAGTACGGCGGTCCAACCCCAAGAGACCCAGTACTTC. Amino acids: CASSTAVQPQETQYF.

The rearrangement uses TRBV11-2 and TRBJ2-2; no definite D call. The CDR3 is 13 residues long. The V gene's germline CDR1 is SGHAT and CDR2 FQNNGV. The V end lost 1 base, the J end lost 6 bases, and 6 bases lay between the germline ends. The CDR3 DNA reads TGTGCCAGCAGCTTAGCAGGTGCCGGGGAGCTGTTTTTT. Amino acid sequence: CASSLAGAGELFF.

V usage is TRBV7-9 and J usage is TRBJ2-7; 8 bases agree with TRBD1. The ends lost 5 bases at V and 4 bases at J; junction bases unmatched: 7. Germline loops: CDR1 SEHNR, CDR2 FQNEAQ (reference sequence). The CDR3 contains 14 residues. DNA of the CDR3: TGTGCCAGCAGCAGAGACAGGGGTGTTTACGAGCAGTACTTC. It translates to CASSRDRGVYEQYF.

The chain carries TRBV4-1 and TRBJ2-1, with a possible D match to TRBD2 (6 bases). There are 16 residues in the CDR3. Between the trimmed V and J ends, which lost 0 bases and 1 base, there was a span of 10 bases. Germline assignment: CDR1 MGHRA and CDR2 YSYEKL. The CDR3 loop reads CASSQDGGLSYNEQFF. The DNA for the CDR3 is TGCGCCAGCAGCCAAGACGGGGGTTTGTCCTACAATGAGCAGTTCTTC.

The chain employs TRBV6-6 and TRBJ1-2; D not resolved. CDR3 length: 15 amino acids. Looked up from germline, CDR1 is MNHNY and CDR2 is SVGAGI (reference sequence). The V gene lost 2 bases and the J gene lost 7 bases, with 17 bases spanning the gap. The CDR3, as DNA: TGTGCCAGCAGTTACACCCGATTTGAGAACGGTGGCTACACCTTC. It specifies CASSYTRFENGGYTF.

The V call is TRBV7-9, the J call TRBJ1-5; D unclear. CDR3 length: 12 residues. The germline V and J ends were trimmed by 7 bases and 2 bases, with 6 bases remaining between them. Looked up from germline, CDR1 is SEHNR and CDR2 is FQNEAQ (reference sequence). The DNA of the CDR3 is TGTGCCAGCAAACAAGGCAATCAGCCCCAGCATTTT. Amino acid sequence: CASKQGNQPQHF.

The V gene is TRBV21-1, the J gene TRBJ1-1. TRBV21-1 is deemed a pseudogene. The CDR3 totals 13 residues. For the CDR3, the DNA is TGTGCCAGCAGCAAAATCGAGGACACTGAAGCTTTCTTT. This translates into CASSKIEDTEAFF.

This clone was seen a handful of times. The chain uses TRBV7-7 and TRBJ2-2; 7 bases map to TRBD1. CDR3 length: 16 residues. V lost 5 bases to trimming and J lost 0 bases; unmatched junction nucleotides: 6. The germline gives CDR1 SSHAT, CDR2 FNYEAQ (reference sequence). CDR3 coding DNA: TGTGCCAGCAGCCTCAATACAGGGGCGAACACCGGGGAGCTGTTTTTT. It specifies CASSLNTGANTGELFF.

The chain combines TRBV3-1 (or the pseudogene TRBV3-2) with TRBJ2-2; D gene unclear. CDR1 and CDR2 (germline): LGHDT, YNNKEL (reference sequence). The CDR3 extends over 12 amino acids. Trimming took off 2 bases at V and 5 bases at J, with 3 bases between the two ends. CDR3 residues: CASSQTTGELFF. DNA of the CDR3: TGTGCCAGCAGCCAAACTACCGGGGAGCTGTTTTTT.

CDR3 coding DNA: TGTGCCAGCAGACTCCCTGGAAACACCATATATTTT. This codes for CASRLPGNTIYF. This chain links TRBV12-3 or TRBV12-4 with TRBJ1-3, with D hard to call. V shed 6 bases and J shed 2 bases, with 5 bases lying between them. The CDR3 is 12 amino acids.

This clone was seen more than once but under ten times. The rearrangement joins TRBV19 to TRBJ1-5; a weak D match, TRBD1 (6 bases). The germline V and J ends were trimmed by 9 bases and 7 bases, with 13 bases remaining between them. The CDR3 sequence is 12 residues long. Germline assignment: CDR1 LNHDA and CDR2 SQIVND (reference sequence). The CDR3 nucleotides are TGTGCCAGCAACAGGGTACCCCAGCCCCAGCATTTT. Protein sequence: CASNRVPQPQHF.

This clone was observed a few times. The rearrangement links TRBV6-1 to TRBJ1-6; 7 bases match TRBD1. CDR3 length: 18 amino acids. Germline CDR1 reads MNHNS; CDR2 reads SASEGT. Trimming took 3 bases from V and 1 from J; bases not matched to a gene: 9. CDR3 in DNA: TGTGCCAGCAGTGACCCCAGACAGGGTCGGTCCTATAATTCACCCCTCCACTTT. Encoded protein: CASSDPRQGRSYNSPLHF.